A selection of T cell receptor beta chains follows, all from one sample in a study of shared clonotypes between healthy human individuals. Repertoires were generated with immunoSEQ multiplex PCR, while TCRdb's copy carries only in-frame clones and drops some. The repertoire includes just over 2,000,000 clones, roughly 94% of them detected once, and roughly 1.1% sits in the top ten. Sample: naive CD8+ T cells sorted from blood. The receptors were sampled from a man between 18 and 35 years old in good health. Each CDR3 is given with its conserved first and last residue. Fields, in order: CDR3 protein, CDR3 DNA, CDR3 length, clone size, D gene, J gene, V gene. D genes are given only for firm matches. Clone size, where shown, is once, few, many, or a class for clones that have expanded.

cdr3_aa: CASSLLQGAQGYTF
cdr3_nt: TGTGCCAGCAGTTTACTACAGGGGGCGCAGGGCTACACCTTC
cdr3_length: 14
clone_size: NA
d_call: TRBD1
j_call: TRBJ1-2
v_call: TRBV27

cdr3_aa: CASSLWPEETQYF
cdr3_nt: TGTGCCAGCAGCTTATGGCCAGAAGAGACCCAGTACTTC
cdr3_length: 13
clone_size: NA
d_call: NA
j_call: TRBJ2-5
v_call: TRBV7-9

cdr3_aa: CASSEGTAEEKLFF
cdr3_nt: TGTGCCAGCAGCGAGGGTACAGCCGAGGAAAAACTGTTTTTT
cdr3_length: 14
clone_size: NA
d_call: NA
j_call: TRBJ1-4
v_call: TRBV13

cdr3_aa: CAWSVDTFYEQYF
cdr3_nt: TGTGCCTGGAGTGTGGACACCTTCTACGAGCAGTACTTC
cdr3_length: 13
clone_size: NA
d_call: NA
j_call: TRBJ2-7
v_call: TRBV30

cdr3_aa: CASRRDYNEQFF
cdr3_nt: TGTGCCAGCAGGCGGGACTACAATGAGCAGTTCTTC
cdr3_length: 12
clone_size: once
d_call: NA
j_call: TRBJ2-1
v_call: TRBV7-9

cdr3_aa: CASRVTSASTDTQYF
cdr3_nt: TGCGCCAGCAGGGTAACAAGTGCTAGCACAGATACGCAGTATTTT
cdr3_length: 15
clone_size: NA
d_call: NA
j_call: TRBJ2-3
v_call: TRBV4-1

cdr3_aa: CASSVTPGTGTYNEQFF
cdr3_nt: TGTGCCAGCAGTGTAACCCCCGGGACAGGGACGTACAATGAGCAGTTCTTC
cdr3_length: 17
clone_size: NA
d_call: TRBD1
j_call: TRBJ2-1
v_call: TRBV2

cdr3_aa: CASSFGRFGPEAFF
cdr3_nt: TGTGCCAGCAGCTTTGGCCGGTTTGGTCCCGAAGCTTTCTTT
cdr3_length: 14
clone_size: NA
d_call: NA
j_call: TRBJ1-1
v_call: TRBV5-4

cdr3_aa: CASLGQLYEQYF
cdr3_nt: TGTGCCAGCTTGGGACAGCTCTACGAGCAGTACTTC
cdr3_length: 12
clone_size: NA
d_call: TRBD1
j_call: TRBJ2-7
v_call: TRBV6-1

cdr3_aa: CASSPRQVGGEKLFF
cdr3_nt: TGCGCCAGCAGCCCCAGACAGGTCGGTGGTGAAAAACTGTTTTTT
cdr3_length: 15
clone_size: NA
d_call: NA
j_call: TRBJ1-4
v_call: TRBV4-1

cdr3_aa: CAATWTGGYEQYF
cdr3_nt: TGTGCCGCTACTTGGACAGGGGGGTACGAGCAGTACTTC
cdr3_length: 13
clone_size: NA
d_call: TRBD1
j_call: TRBJ2-7
v_call: TRBV6-1

cdr3_aa: CAISPRADHNEQFF
cdr3_nt: TGTGCCATCTCGCCCAGGGCCGACCACAATGAGCAGTTCTTC
cdr3_length: 14
clone_size: NA
d_call: NA
j_call: TRBJ2-1
v_call: TRBV11-2

cdr3_aa: CASRGHDTGELFF
cdr3_nt: TGTGCCAGTAGGGGGCATGACACCGGGGAGCTGTTTTTT
cdr3_length: 13
clone_size: once
d_call: NA
j_call: TRBJ2-2
v_call: TRBV19

cdr3_aa: CASSTSGSTYEQYF
cdr3_nt: TGTGCCAGCAGCACCAGTGGCTCTACCTACGAGCAGTACTTC
cdr3_length: 14
clone_size: NA
d_call: NA
j_call: TRBJ2-7
v_call: TRBV9

cdr3_aa: CASSPSRDVYEQYF
cdr3_nt: TGCGCCAGCAGCCCGTCCCGGGACGTATACGAGCAGTACTTC
cdr3_length: 14
clone_size: NA
d_call: NA
j_call: TRBJ2-7
v_call: TRBV4-3

cdr3_aa: CASSVHSSYNEQFF
cdr3_nt: TGTGCCAGCAGCGTCCACAGCTCCTACAATGAGCAGTTCTTC
cdr3_length: 14
clone_size: NA
d_call: NA
j_call: TRBJ2-1
v_call: TRBV9

cdr3_aa: CASTLQDSNEQFF
cdr3_nt: TGTGCCAGCACCCTTCAGGACAGCAATGAGCAGTTCTTC
cdr3_length: 13
clone_size: NA
d_call: NA
j_call: TRBJ2-1
v_call: TRBV6-1

cdr3_aa: CASSTGGSSYEQYF
cdr3_nt: TGTGCCAGCAGCACAGGAGGCTCCTCCTACGAGCAGTACTTC
cdr3_length: 14
clone_size: NA
d_call: NA
j_call: TRBJ2-7
v_call: TRBV9

cdr3_aa: CASSARAGGPYEQYF
cdr3_nt: TGTGCCAGCAGCGCGAGGGCGGGAGGGCCCTACGAGCAGTACTTC
cdr3_length: 15
clone_size: NA
d_call: TRBD2
j_call: TRBJ2-7
v_call: TRBV6-4

cdr3_aa: CASSIRRTGDEQFF
cdr3_nt: TGTGCCAGTAGTATAAGGCGGACTGGGGATGAGCAGTTCTTC
cdr3_length: 14
clone_size: NA
d_call: NA
j_call: TRBJ2-1
v_call: TRBV19

cdr3_aa: CASSQDPGGANVLTF
cdr3_nt: TGCGCCAGCAGCCAAGATCCCGGCGGGGCCAACGTCCTGACTTTC
cdr3_length: 15
clone_size: NA
d_call: NA
j_call: TRBJ2-6
v_call: TRBV4-1

cdr3_aa: CASSMDGYTF
cdr3_nt: TGTGCCAGCAGTATGGATGGCTACACCTTC
cdr3_length: 10
clone_size: few
d_call: NA
j_call: TRBJ1-2
v_call: TRBV6-6

cdr3_aa: CASSAMTGGNSPLHF
cdr3_nt: TGTGCCAGCAGTGCTATGACAGGGGGTAATTCACCCCTCCACTTT
cdr3_length: 15
clone_size: NA
d_call: TRBD1
j_call: TRBJ1-6
v_call: TRBV2

cdr3_aa: CASSLATGQSKYQETQYF
cdr3_nt: TGTGCCAGCAGCTTAGCGACGGGACAGTCGAAATACCAAGAGACCCAGTACTTC
cdr3_length: 18
clone_size: NA
d_call: TRBD1
j_call: TRBJ2-5
v_call: TRBV7-2

cdr3_aa: CASSLAQLYGYTF
cdr3_nt: TGTGCCAGCAGCTTGGCACAGCTCTATGGCTACACCTTC
cdr3_length: 13
clone_size: NA
d_call: NA
j_call: TRBJ1-2
v_call: TRBV7-9

cdr3_aa: CASSESPLGRETQYF
cdr3_nt: TGCGCCAGCAGTGAGTCGCCCCTGGGGAGAGAGACCCAGTACTTC
cdr3_length: 15
clone_size: NA
d_call: NA
j_call: TRBJ2-5
v_call: TRBV10-2

cdr3_aa: CASRMWGANEKLFF
cdr3_nt: TGTGCCAGTAGGATGTGGGGCGCTAATGAAAAACTGTTTTTT
cdr3_length: 14
clone_size: NA
d_call: NA
j_call: TRBJ1-4
v_call: TRBV19

cdr3_aa: CASSLEYSGAGEQFF
cdr3_nt: TGTGCCAGCAGCTTGGAGTACAGCGGGGCGGGTGAGCAGTTCTTC
cdr3_length: 15
clone_size: once
d_call: TRBD2
j_call: TRBJ2-1
v_call: TRBV5-8

cdr3_aa: CASSFRATHYVEQYF
cdr3_nt: TGTGCCAGCAGTTTTAGGGCAACACACTACGTGGAGCAGTACTTC
cdr3_length: 15
clone_size: NA
d_call: NA
j_call: TRBJ2-7
v_call: TRBV27

cdr3_aa: CASSQDWGQPQHF
cdr3_nt: TGCGCCAGCAGCCAAGATTGGGGCCAGCCCCAGCATTTT
cdr3_length: 13
clone_size: NA
d_call: NA
j_call: TRBJ1-5
v_call: TRBV4-3

cdr3_aa: CALEGGQGPETQYF
cdr3_nt: TGTGCCCTGGAGGGGGGACAGGGACCCGAGACCCAGTACTTC
cdr3_length: 14
clone_size: NA
d_call: TRBD1
j_call: TRBJ2-5
v_call: TRBV30

cdr3_aa: CASSFTAATNEKLFF
cdr3_nt: TGCGCCAGCAGCTTCACAGCAGCAACTAATGAAAAACTGTTTTTT
cdr3_length: 15
clone_size: NA
d_call: NA
j_call: TRBJ1-4
v_call: TRBV5-1

cdr3_aa: CASSLLLGSESNEQFF
cdr3_nt: TGTGCCAGCAGTTTACTACTAGGATCAGAGAGCAATGAGCAGTTCTTC
cdr3_length: 16
clone_size: NA
d_call: NA
j_call: TRBJ2-1
v_call: TRBV6-5

cdr3_aa: CASSYSIASWTGELFF
cdr3_nt: TGTGCCAGCAGTTACTCGATCGCGTCTTGGACCGGGGAGCTGTTTTTT
cdr3_length: 16
clone_size: NA
d_call: NA
j_call: TRBJ2-2
v_call: TRBV6-5

cdr3_aa: CASSESPSGWRGSYNEQFF
cdr3_nt: TGCGCCAGCAGTGAGAGCCCTAGCGGGTGGCGGGGCTCCTACAATGAGCAGTTCTTC
cdr3_length: 19
clone_size: NA
d_call: TRBD2
j_call: TRBJ2-1
v_call: TRBV10-1

cdr3_aa: CASRPGGGTGELFF
cdr3_nt: TGTGCCAGCAGACCGGGGGGTGGGACCGGGGAGCTGTTTTTT
cdr3_length: 14
clone_size: NA
d_call: TRBD2
j_call: TRBJ2-2
v_call: TRBV27

cdr3_aa: CSGREGTKNIQYF
cdr3_nt: TGCAGCGGGAGGGAGGGGACCAAAAACATTCAGTACTTC
cdr3_length: 13
clone_size: NA
d_call: TRBD2
j_call: TRBJ2-4
v_call: TRBV29-1

cdr3_aa: CASSPTSGYTDTQYF
cdr3_nt: TGTGCCAGCAGCCCCACTAGCGGTTACACAGATACGCAGTATTTT
cdr3_length: 15
clone_size: NA
d_call: TRBD2
j_call: TRBJ2-3
v_call: TRBV13

cdr3_aa: CSVEGYNEQFF
cdr3_nt: TGCAGCGTTGAGGGCTACAATGAGCAGTTCTTC
cdr3_length: 11
clone_size: NA
d_call: NA
j_call: TRBJ2-1
v_call: TRBV29-1

cdr3_aa: CASSFLRALSGNTIYF
cdr3_nt: TGTGCCAGCAGCTTCCTGAGGGCCCTCTCTGGAAACACCATATATTTT
cdr3_length: 16
clone_size: NA
d_call: NA
j_call: TRBJ1-3
v_call: TRBV7-3

cdr3_aa: CASSLVQGEKLFF
cdr3_nt: TGTGCCAGCAGCTTAGTCCAGGGTGAAAAACTGTTTTTT
cdr3_length: 13
clone_size: NA
d_call: NA
j_call: TRBJ1-4
v_call: TRBV11-2

cdr3_aa: CASSQVHQPQHF
cdr3_nt: TGTGCCAGCAGCCAAGTCCATCAGCCCCAGCATTTT
cdr3_length: 12
clone_size: few
d_call: NA
j_call: TRBJ1-5
v_call: TRBV4-2

cdr3_aa: CASSYMDRPHEQYF
cdr3_nt: TGTGCCAGCAGTTACATGGACAGGCCCCACGAGCAGTACTTC
cdr3_length: 14
clone_size: NA
d_call: TRBD1
j_call: TRBJ2-7
v_call: TRBV6-6

cdr3_aa: CASRSGGTYEQYF
cdr3_nt: TGCGCCAGCCGCTCCGGGGGCACCTACGAGCAGTACTTC
cdr3_length: 13
clone_size: NA
d_call: NA
j_call: TRBJ2-7
v_call: TRBV5-1

cdr3_aa: CASSPPISTGHATQYF
cdr3_nt: TGTGCCAGCAGCCCCCCGATATCGACAGGACATGCGACCCAGTACTTC
cdr3_length: 16
clone_size: NA
d_call: NA
j_call: TRBJ2-5
v_call: TRBV7-9

cdr3_aa: CASSPQGSSGNTIYF
cdr3_nt: TGTGCCAGCAGCCCACAGGGGTCCTCTGGAAACACCATATATTTT
cdr3_length: 15
clone_size: NA
d_call: TRBD1
j_call: TRBJ1-3
v_call: TRBV9

cdr3_aa: CASSRDRDSYNEQFF
cdr3_nt: TGCGCCAGCAGCCGGGACCGGGACAGCTACAATGAGCAGTTCTTC
cdr3_length: 15
clone_size: NA
d_call: TRBD1
j_call: TRBJ2-1
v_call: TRBV5-1

cdr3_aa: CASRLMWEGTDTQYF
cdr3_nt: TGTGCCAGCAGACTTATGTGGGAGGGCACAGATACGCAGTATTTT
cdr3_length: 15
clone_size: NA
d_call: NA
j_call: TRBJ2-3
v_call: TRBV27

cdr3_aa: CASSFSEGAILGYGYTF
cdr3_nt: TGTGCCAGCAGTTTCAGTGAGGGGGCGATTCTCGGCTATGGCTACACCTTC
cdr3_length: 17
clone_size: NA
d_call: TRBD1
j_call: TRBJ1-2
v_call: TRBV28

cdr3_aa: CASSPTRSYEQYF
cdr3_nt: TGTGCCAGCAGCCCTACTCGCTCCTACGAGCAGTACTTC
cdr3_length: 13
clone_size: NA
d_call: NA
j_call: TRBJ2-7
v_call: TRBV6-6

cdr3_aa: CASSEVLGGNIQYF
cdr3_nt: TGTGCCAGCAGTGAAGTCCTAGGGGGAAACATTCAGTACTTC
cdr3_length: 14
clone_size: once
d_call: NA
j_call: TRBJ2-4
v_call: TRBV2

cdr3_aa: CASSAEGQGTDTQYF
cdr3_nt: TGTGCCAGCAGCGCCGAAGGACAGGGCACAGATACGCAGTATTTT
cdr3_length: 15
clone_size: NA
d_call: TRBD1
j_call: TRBJ2-3
v_call: TRBV9

cdr3_aa: CASSPLQGLNEKLFF
cdr3_nt: TGTGCCAGCAGCCCACTACAGGGACTTAATGAAAAACTGTTTTTT
cdr3_length: 15
clone_size: NA
d_call: NA
j_call: TRBJ1-4
v_call: TRBV7-9